This TCR beta chain stems from a study of OX40 agonist ivuxolimab in advanced cancers. Study at large: The study gave patients intravenous ivuxolimab at 0.01 to 10 mg/kg every 2 weeks.

The repertoire was sequenced with immunoSEQ multiplex PCR; TCRdb's copy has only in-frame clones and lacks some. The data show fewer than 85,000 clones, with roughly 84% seen just once and 5.5% to 6.5% held by the top ten. General study findings and limits: In the expanded peripheral T cells, antigen specificity was never determined. Compared with others, partial responders at 0.1-3.0 mg/kg displayed clonal expansion among the lowest.

The germline V gene encodes CDR1 SGHRS and CDR2 YFSETQ. V was clipped by 1 base and J by 11 bases; unmatched bases: 4. The CDR3 has 12 amino acids. This clone has only one observation. The antigen is not known. Sample: CD4+ or CD8+ T cells sorted from blood, taken in a trial of the OX40 agonist ivuxolimab. The chain joins TRBV5-1 to TRBJ1-1, with TRBD1 matching 8 bases. This TCR came from an adult with an advanced solid tumor such as melanoma, head and neck, liver or kidney cancer. The CDR3 sequence: CASSLPDRDAFF. For the CDR3, the DNA is TGCGCCAGCAGCTTGCCGGACAGGGACGCTTTCTTT.